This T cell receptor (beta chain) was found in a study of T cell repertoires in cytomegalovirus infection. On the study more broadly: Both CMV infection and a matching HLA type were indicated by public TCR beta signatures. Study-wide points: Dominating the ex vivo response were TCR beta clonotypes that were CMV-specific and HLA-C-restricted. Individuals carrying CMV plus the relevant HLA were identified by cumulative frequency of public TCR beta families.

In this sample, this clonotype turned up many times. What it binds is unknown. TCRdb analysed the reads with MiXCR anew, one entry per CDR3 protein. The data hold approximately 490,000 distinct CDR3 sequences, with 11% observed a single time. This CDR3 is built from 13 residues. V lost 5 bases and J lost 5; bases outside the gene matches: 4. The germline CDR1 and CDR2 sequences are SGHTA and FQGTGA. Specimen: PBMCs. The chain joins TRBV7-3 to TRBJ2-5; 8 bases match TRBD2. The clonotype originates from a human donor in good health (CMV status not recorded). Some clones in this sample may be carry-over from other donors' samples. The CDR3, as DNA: TGTGCCAGCAGCCTCCCGGGGGGGGAGACCCAGTACTTC. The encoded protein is CASSLPGGETQYF.